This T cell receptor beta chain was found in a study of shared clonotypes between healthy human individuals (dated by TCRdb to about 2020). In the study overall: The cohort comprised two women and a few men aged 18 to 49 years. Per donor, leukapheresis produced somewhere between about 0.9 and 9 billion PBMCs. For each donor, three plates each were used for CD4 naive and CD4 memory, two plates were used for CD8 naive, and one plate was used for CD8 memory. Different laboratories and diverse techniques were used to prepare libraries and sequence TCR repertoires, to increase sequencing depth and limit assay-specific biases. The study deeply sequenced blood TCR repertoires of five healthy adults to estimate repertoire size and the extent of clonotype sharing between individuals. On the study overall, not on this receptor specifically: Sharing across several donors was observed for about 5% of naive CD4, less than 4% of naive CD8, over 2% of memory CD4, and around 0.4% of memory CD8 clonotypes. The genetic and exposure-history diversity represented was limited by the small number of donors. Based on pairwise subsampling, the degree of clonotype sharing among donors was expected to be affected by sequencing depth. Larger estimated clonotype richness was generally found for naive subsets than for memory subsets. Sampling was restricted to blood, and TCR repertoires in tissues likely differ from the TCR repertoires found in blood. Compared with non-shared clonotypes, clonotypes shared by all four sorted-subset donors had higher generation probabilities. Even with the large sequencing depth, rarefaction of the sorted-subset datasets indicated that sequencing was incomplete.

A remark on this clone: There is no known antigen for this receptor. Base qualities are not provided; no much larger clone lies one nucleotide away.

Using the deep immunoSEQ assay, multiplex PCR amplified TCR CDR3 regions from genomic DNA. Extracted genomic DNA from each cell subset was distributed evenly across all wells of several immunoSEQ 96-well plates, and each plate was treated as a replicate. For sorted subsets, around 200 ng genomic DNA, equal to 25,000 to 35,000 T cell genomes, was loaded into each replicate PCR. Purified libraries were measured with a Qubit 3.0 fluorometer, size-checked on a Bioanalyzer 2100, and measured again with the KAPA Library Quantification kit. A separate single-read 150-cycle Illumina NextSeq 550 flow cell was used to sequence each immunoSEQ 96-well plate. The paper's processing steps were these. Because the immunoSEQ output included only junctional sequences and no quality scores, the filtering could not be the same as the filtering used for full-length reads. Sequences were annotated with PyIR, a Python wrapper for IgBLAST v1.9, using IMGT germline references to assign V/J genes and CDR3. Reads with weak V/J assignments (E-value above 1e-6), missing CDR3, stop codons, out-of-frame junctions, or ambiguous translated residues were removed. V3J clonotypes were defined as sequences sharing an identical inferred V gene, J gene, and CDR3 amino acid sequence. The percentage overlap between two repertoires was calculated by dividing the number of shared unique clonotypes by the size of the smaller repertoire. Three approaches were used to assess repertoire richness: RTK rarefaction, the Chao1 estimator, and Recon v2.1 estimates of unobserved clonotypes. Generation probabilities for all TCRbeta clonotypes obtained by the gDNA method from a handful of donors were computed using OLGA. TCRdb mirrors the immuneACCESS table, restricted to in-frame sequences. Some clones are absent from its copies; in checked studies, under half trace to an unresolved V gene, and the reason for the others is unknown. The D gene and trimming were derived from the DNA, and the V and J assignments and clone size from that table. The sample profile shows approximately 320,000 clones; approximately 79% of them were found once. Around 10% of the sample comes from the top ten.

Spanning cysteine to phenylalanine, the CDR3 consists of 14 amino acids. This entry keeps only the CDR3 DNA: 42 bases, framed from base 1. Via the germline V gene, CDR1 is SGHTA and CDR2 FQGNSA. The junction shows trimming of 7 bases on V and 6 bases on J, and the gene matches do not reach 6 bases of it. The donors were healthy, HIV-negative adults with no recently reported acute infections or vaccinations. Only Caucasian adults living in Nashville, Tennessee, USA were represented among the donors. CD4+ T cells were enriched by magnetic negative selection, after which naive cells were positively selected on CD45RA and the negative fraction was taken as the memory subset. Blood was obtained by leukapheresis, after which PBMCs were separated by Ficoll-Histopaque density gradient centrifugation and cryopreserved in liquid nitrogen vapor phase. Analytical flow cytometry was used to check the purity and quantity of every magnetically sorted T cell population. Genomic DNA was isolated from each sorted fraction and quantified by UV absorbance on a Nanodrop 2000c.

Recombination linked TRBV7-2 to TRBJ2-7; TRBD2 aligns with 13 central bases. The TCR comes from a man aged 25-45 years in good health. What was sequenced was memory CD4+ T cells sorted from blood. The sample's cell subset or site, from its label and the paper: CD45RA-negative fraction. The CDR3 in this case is CASTRTSGRGEQYF. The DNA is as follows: TGTGCCAGCACCCGGACTAGCGGGAGAGGCGAGCAGTACTTC.